This TCR beta chain comes out of a study of CD8+ T cells in alopecia areata (dated by TCRdb to about 2018). Study-wide context: The treated patients, all with moderate-to-severe alopecia areata, were enrolled in an open-label pilot trial of oral tofacitinib given at 5 to 10 mg twice daily. Scalp clonality was compared among normal scalp (n=4), patchy alopecia areata scalp (n=8), and alopecia totalis/universalis scalp (n=8). TCRbeta CDR3 regions were amplified by immunoSEQ multiplex PCR using 35 Vbeta forward and 13 Jbeta reverse primers. Human TCRbeta sequencing covered scalp tissue and sorted CD4+ and CD8+ peripheral blood T cells from patchy and totalis/universalis alopecia areata patients and healthy controls. Patients stayed on tofacitinib for 6 to 18 months and then had 6 months of follow-up off drug so that delayed response and recurrence could be assessed. Patients on tofacitinib were biopsied at baseline and after 4 and 24 weeks of treatment, and several of the patients also had a later scalp biopsy. RNA came from the PAXgene miRNA kit for fixed scalp, the miRNeasy kit for PBMCs, and the RNeasy kit for mouse skin. In treated patients, disease severity was measured using the SALT score, which gives the percentage of scalp surface area affected. High-throughput TCRbeta sequencing was used to examine T cell clonal expansion in alopecia areata in both the C3H/HeJ mouse model and human patients. Study-wide findings and limitations: Scalp TCR repertoire analysis is complicated because resident alphabeta T cells in normal human skin are also sequenced, whereas mouse skin is dominated by gammadelta T cells. Because the treated cohort was small and had only one nonresponder, larger studies are needed to examine links between baseline CD8+ expansion and response. Compared with normal scalp, lesional scalp, particularly in alopecia totalis/universalis, had higher clonality and more expanded CD8+ clones, which suggests antigenic drive. TCR sequences shared between patients were less clear than in mice, possibly partly because of HLA diversity in the patient population. With tofacitinib, both scalp clonality and the number of expanded CD8+ clones among the top 100 scalp clones went down significantly. During tofacitinib treatment, many expanded lesional clones stuck around in both scalp and blood, and this persistence may partly explain why relapse happens after treatment is stopped.

Libraries were built with the immunoSEQ multiplex PCR assay. RNA was extracted from all samples and reverse transcribed into cDNA, which served as template for TCR sequencing. SuperScript III was used to make first-strand cDNA, primed with a 2:1 mix of oligo-dT and random hexamers. A synthetic immune receptor repertoire was used to assess amplification bias, and residual bias was removed computationally. Per the authors' processing: Raw reads were preprocessed to remove errors, and CDR3 was defined by IMGT conventions from the conserved cysteine to phenylalanine. Clonality was calculated as 1 minus Shannon entropy normalized by log2 of the number of productive unique TCRs. Whether scalp clones were CD4 or CD8 was inferred by matching scalp TCRbeta sequences against CD4 and CD8 repertoires sorted from blood. Not all clones reach the TCRdb copy of this immuneACCESS table, which keeps in-frame sequences only. Checked studies attribute under half of the gap to unresolved V genes and leave the rest unexplained. D and trimming come from the DNA, and the V and J calls and clone size come from that table. The sample has 150,000 or so clones on record, about 54% of them singletons. The top ten hold 16% of the sample.

Including cysteine and phenylalanine, the CDR3 has 14 amino acids. Only the CDR3 portion is preserved as DNA: 42 bases, with reading frame beginning at the first base. CDR1 and CDR2 are read off the germline V gene as MGHRA and YSYEKL. The germline V end is reduced by 1 base and the J end by 8 bases; junction bases left unmatched: 5. About this clone: Its antigen remains unidentified. Per-base quality was not reported, and no clone a single base away is much larger than it.

What the treatment or condition label conveys for this sample: oral pan-JAK inhibitor, 5-10 mg twice daily. From alopecia areata patients, peripheral blood was collected along with lesional scalp punch biopsies. After PBMCs were isolated by density centrifugation and stained for CD3, CD4 and CD8, a FACSAria was used to sort CD4+ and CD8+ T cells. The chain is made from TRBV4-1 and TRBJ2-3, and 8 junction bases match TRBD2. The receptor was isolated from a human donor with alopecia areata. Specimen: CD4+ T cells sorted from blood, collected at roughly week 58, from a patient treated with tofacitinib. The encoded CDR3 is CASSQGRGGRTQYF. The nucleotide sequence reads TGCGCCAGCAGCCAAGGCCGGGGGGGCCGTACGCAGTATTTT.